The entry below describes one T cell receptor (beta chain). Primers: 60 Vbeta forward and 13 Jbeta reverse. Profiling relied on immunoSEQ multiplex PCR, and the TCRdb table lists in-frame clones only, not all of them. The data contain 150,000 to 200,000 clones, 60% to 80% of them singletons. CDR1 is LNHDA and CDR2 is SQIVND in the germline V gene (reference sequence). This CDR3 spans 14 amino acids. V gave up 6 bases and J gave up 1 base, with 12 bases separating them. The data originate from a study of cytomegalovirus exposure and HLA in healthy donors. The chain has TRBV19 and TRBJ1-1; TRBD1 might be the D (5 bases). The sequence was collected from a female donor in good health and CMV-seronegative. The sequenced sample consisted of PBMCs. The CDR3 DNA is TGTGCCAGTAGCCCAGTCGGGGGGAACACTGAAGCTTTCTTT. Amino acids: CASSPVGGNTEAFF.